This note documents a single T cell receptor (beta chain) sequence. The V and J ends lost 6 bases and 10 bases respectively, with 10 bases between them. The CDR3 sequence is 10 residues long. Germline values: CDR1 SQVTM, CDR2 ANQGSEA. Treatment of the sample: oral pan-JAK inhibitor, 5-10 mg twice daily. These data are taken from a study of CD8+ T cells in alopecia areata. After isolation, RNA underwent reverse transcription to generate cDNA as the sequencing template. Clones were read by immunoSEQ multiplex PCR, and TCRdb kept only the in-frame ones, dropping some. This table has hundreds of thousands of clones, roughly 64% appearing once.

The TCR originated in a human donor with alopecia areata. The rearrangement links TRBV29-1 to TRBJ2-1; D is unclear. Sequenced here: CD4+ T cells sorted from blood, sampled at week 24, from a patient treated with tofacitinib. The CDR3 is CSVLITEQFF. The DNA for the CDR3 is TGCAGCGTCCTAATCACGGAGCAGTTCTTC.